One and the same sample provided the 29 T cell receptor beta chains below, sequenced in a study of blood T cell repertoires in COVID-19. Produced via immunoSEQ multiplex PCR; TCRdb's table is partial and in-frame only. The sample comprises about 150,000 clones, about 85% of which are singletons, and roughly 4% rests with the top ten. Material for sequencing was PBMCs or T cells enriched from blood (not recorded which). The receptors come from a woman aged 40 to 49 who had been exposed to COVID-19.

This chain joins TRBV3-1 (or the pseudogene TRBV3-2) and TRBJ2-7, with D possibly matching TRBD2 (6 bases). Germline V gene lookup returns CDR1 LGHDT and CDR2 YNNKEL (reference sequence). The CDR3 contains 14 residues. V was pared by 0 bases and J by 4 bases, with 10 bases between. CDR3 in amino acids: CASSQDPLAYEQYF. CDR3 nucleotide sequence: TGTGCCAGCAGCCAAGATCCCCTAGCGTACGAGCAGTACTTC.

The chain employs TRBV5-5 and TRBJ1-1; D is undetermined. The V and J ends lost 4 bases and 8 bases respectively, with 15 bases between them. Germline CDR1 SGHKS, CDR2 YYEKEE (reference sequence). This CDR3 has 13 amino acids. The CDR3, as DNA: TGTGCCAGCAGCGCTACGGGGTCGACAGAAGCTTTCTTT. Protein product: CASSATGSTEAFF.

V usage is TRBV19 and J usage is TRBJ1-5, with 11 bases matching TRBD1. Germline loops: CDR1 LNHDA, CDR2 SQIVND (reference sequence). The CDR3 has 18 residues. Losses at the gene ends were 4 bases for V and 2 bases for J; bases not matched to a gene: 10. CDR3 sequence: CASSKRTGGFAGNQPQHF. The CDR3 bases are TGTGCCAGTAGTAAAAGGACAGGGGGCTTTGCTGGCAATCAGCCCCAGCATTTT.

This clone has a handful of counts. V usage is TRBV14 and J usage is TRBJ2-7, with D perhaps TRBD2 (6 bases). Per germline, CDR1 SGHDN and CDR2 FVKESK. V was cut by 1 base and J by 5 bases, with 9 bases left in between. This CDR3 comprises 13 residues. CDR3 DNA sequence: TGTGCCAGCAGCCAAGGCGGGATTGACGAGCAGTACTTC. Protein product: CASSQGGIDEQYF.

This rearrangement joins TRBV7-2 to TRBJ2-1, with TRBD1 identical over 8 bases. V dropped 1 base and J dropped 10; count of bases not matched to a gene: 6. The CDR3 is 14 residues long. CDR1 and CDR2 from the germline V gene are SGHTA and FQGNSA. The chain's CDR3 is CASSLGDRGGEQFF. The CDR3, as DNA: TGTGCCAGCAGCTTAGGTGACAGGGGTGGGGAGCAGTTCTTC.

The chain recombines TRBV6-7 with TRBJ1-3, with 7 nucleotides matching TRBD1. TRBV6-7 belongs to the ORF category, with a function that is uncertain. V shed 4 bases, J shed 2 bases, and the junction held 11 bases outside the gene matches. This CDR3 has 17 residues. CDR3 sequence (DNA): TGTGCCAGCAGTTTCGGATTTAAGGGACAGCCTGGAAACACCATATATTTT. This codes for CASSFGFKGQPGNTIYF.

This clone was counted a few times. V usage is TRBV4-2 and J usage is TRBJ1-4, with unresolved D. CDR1 LGHNA and CDR2 YNFKEQ come from the germline V gene. The CDR3 runs 16 residues. Between the trimmed V and J ends, which lost 0 bases and 8 bases, there was a span of 16 bases. This CDR3 reads CASSQESGGSREKLFF. The CDR3 nucleotides read TGTGCCAGCAGCCAAGAGAGCGGAGGGTCTCGGGAAAAACTGTTTTTT.

The V call is TRBV27, the J call TRBJ1-2; TRBD1 agrees at 7 bases. There are 14 residues in the CDR3. Germline CDR1 reads MNHEY; CDR2 reads SMNVEV (reference sequence). After removal of 4 bases from V and 2 bases from J, the junction contained 4 bases not matched to a gene. Written as DNA, the CDR3 is TGTGCCAGCAGTTCCATCAGGGGGAACTATGGCTACACCTTC. Amino acids: CASSSIRGNYGYTF.

The chain links TRBV28 to TRBJ2-7; 8 bases fit TRBD2. The trim removed 6 bases at V and 7 bases at J, leaving 14 bases unmatched. CDR3 length: 15 amino acids. The germline V gene has CDR1 MDHEN and CDR2 SYDVKM. CDR3 sequence reads: CASSFRGAGVQEQYF. CDR3 bases: TGTGCCAGCAGCTTTCGGGGAGCGGGAGTTCAGGAGCAGTACTTC.

V gene TRBV19 combines with J gene TRBJ1-1; TRBD1 matches at 7 bases. The CDR3 spans 15 residues. Looked up from germline, CDR1 is LNHDA and CDR2 is SQIVND (reference sequence). J gave up 0 bases and V 6 bases, and 7 bases lay outside the gene matches. The CDR3 protein is CASRPQGPLNTEAFF. DNA of the CDR3: TGTGCCAGTAGGCCACAGGGGCCCCTGAACACTGAAGCTTTCTTT.

The CDR3 DNA follows: TGTGCCAGCAGTTTCGAGGCGACCCAGTACTTC. It translates to CASSFEATQYF. The chain has TRBV28 and TRBJ2-5; D is ambiguous. The V end was cut by 3 bases, the J end by 7 bases, with 6 bases between. This CDR3 is built from 11 residues. Per the germline V gene, CDR1 is MDHEN and CDR2 is SYDVKM.

The sample holds a few counts of this clone. The V gene is TRBV7-9, the J gene TRBJ2-1, with TRBD2 identical over 11 bases. The J segment lost 1 base and the V segment lost 7 bases, leaving 3 bases of the junction unmatched. Germline CDR1 SEHNR, CDR2 FQNEAQ (reference sequence). The CDR3 has 15 residues. The CDR3 DNA follows: TGTGCCAGCAACCGACTAGCGGGATCCTACAATGAGCAGTTCTTC. Translation: CASNRLAGSYNEQFF.

J is TRBJ2-4 and V is TRBV27; 7 bases line up with TRBD2. There are 12 residues in the CDR3. With V trimmed by 6 bases and J by 6 bases, 2 bases remained unmatched. In germline, CDR1 is MNHEY, CDR2 SMNVEV (reference sequence). The CDR3 nucleotides are TGTGCCAGCAGCGGGGGGATAAACATTCAGTACTTC. This codes for CASSGGINIQYF.

This clone was recorded only once. This chain joins TRBV25-1 and TRBJ2-2, with D possibly being TRBD1 (6 bases). CDR1 and CDR2 from the germline V gene are MGHDK and SYGVNS. This CDR3 region has 16 residues. V lost 3 bases, J lost 1 base, and 12 bases lay in between. The CDR3 DNA is TGTGCCAGCAGTGACCCCGACAGGCGGAACACCGGGGAGCTGTTTTTT. Translation: CASSDPDRRNTGELFF. Variable domain in full (rest from reference TRBV25-1 and TRBJ2-2): EADIYQTPRYLVIGTGKKITLECSQTMGHDKMYWYQQDPGMELHLIHYSYGVNSTEKGDLSSESTVSRIRTEHFPLTLESARPSHTSQYLCASSDPDRRNTGELFFGEGSRLTVL.

The rearrangement joins TRBV3-1 (or the pseudogene TRBV3-2) to TRBJ2-5, with TRBD1 matching 8 bases. This CDR3 comprises 14 residues. Unmatched junction bases numbered 8, after V lost 6 bases and J lost 5 bases. The germline V gene encodes CDR1 LGHDT and CDR2 YNNKEL (reference sequence). The chain's CDR3 is CASSGQGSWETQYF. CDR3 DNA sequence: TGTGCCAGCAGTGGACAGGGATCGTGGGAGACCCAGTACTTC.

Turning to this clone: One junction end disagrees with the germline gene, perhaps due to a read error. The rearrangement joins TRBV5-1 to TRBJ2-5; the match to TRBD1 covers 10 bases. Germline CDR1 reads SGHRS; CDR2 reads YFSETQ. The CDR3 extends over 13 amino acids. The CDR3: CASRLDRGETQYF. The CDR3 DNA reads TGCGCCAGCAGATTGGACAGGGGGGAGACCCAGTACTTC.

V usage is TRBV27 and J usage is TRBJ2-2; 10 bases line up with TRBD1. The ends lost 8 bases at V and 4 bases at J; junction bases unmatched: 4. The CDR3 is 14 residues long. Germline V lookup: CDR1 MNHEY, CDR2 SMNVEV (reference sequence). The CDR3 bases are TGTGCCAGCTCGGGACAGGGGCCCACCGGGGAGCTGTTTTTT. This encodes CASSGQGPTGELFF.

The chain combines TRBV18 with TRBJ2-1; 9 bases line up with TRBD1. Germline lookup yields CDR1 KGHSH and CDR2 LQKENI. The V segment lost 6 bases and the J segment 8 bases; nucleotides outside the gene matches: 2. This CDR3 spans 12 amino acids. Here the CDR3 reads CASSRDRDEQFF. CDR3 in DNA: TGTGCCAGCTCCCGGGACAGGGATGAGCAGTTCTTC.

This chain joins TRBV19 and TRBJ2-2; D gene ambiguous. Germline V lookup: CDR1 LNHDA, CDR2 SQIVND (reference sequence). CDR3 length equals 14 residues. Deletions cut 5 bases from V and 2 bases from J, with 9 bases between. The CDR3 is CASSVVRNTGELFF. In nucleotides, the CDR3 is TGTGCCAGTAGTGTGGTGCGAAACACCGGGGAGCTGTTTTTT.

This chain joins TRBV2 and TRBJ1-4, with TRBD1 matching 9 bases. Losses at the gene ends were 10 bases for V and 8 bases for J; bases not matched to a gene: 8. Germline CDR1 and CDR2: SNHLY and FYNNEI. The CDR3 contains 13 residues. CDR3 DNA sequence: TGTGCCACCGGTGGGACAGGGCCGGAAAAACTGTTTTTT. Amino acid sequence: CATGGTGPEKLFF. The whole variable domain, filled in from reference TRBV2 and TRBJ1-4, reads EPEVTQTPSHQVTQMGQEVILRCVPISNHLYFYWYRQILGQKVEFLVSFYNNEISEKSEIFDDQFSVERPDGSNFTLKIRSTKLEDSAMYFCATGGTGPEKLFFGSGTQLSVL.

This clone came up once. The chain uses TRBV28 and TRBJ1-2, with no clear D. The V and J ends lost 6 bases and 5 bases respectively, with 7 bases between them. Germline assignment: CDR1 MDHEN and CDR2 SYDVKM. The CDR3 runs to 11 residues. CDR3 loop: CASRAVYGYTF. The CDR3 DNA follows: TGTGCCAGCAGGGCTGTATATGGCTACACCTTC.

V is TRBV9 and J is TRBJ2-2; 10 bases are a match to TRBD2. The CDR3 is made up of 15 amino acids. The germline V gene encodes CDR1 SGDLS and CDR2 YYNGEE. Unmatched junction bases numbered 4, after V lost 4 bases and J lost 4 bases. CDR3 residues: CASSPSGRVTGELFF. DNA for the CDR3: TGTGCCAGCAGCCCTAGCGGGAGAGTCACCGGGGAGCTGTTTTTT.

The chain links TRBV6-1 to TRBJ2-5; 12 nucleotides match TRBD2. V lost 2 bases and J lost 2; bases outside the gene matches: 0. Germline lookup yields CDR1 MNHNS and CDR2 SASEGT. CDR3 length: 15 amino acids. CDR3 sequence (DNA): TGTGCCAGCAGTGAACTAGCGGGGGGGCAAGAGACCCAGTACTTC. Translated, it gives CASSELAGGQETQYF.

The chain couples TRBV7-2 to TRBJ2-5; TRBD2 aligns across 11 bases. CDR3 length equals 15 residues. Germline V CDR1 and CDR2: SGHTA, FQGNSA. Trimming took 8 bases from V and 6 from J; bases not matched to a gene: 11. The CDR3 nucleotides are TGTGCCAGCGGGTCCGTTAGCGGGGGGGCAAAGACCCAGTACTTC. Residues: CASGSVSGGAKTQYF.

The chain joins TRBV19 to TRBJ1-2; 10 nucleotides line up with TRBD1. The length of the CDR3 is 15 residues. The germline V gene encodes CDR1 LNHDA and CDR2 SQIVND (reference sequence). After removal of 4 bases from V and 8 bases from J, the junction contained 10 bases not matched to a gene. The CDR3 coding sequence is TGTGCCAGTAGTAACCCCGGGACAGGGGACCACGGCTACACCTTC. Amino acids: CASSNPGTGDHGYTF.

This chain joins TRBV13 and TRBJ1-2, with 8 bases matching TRBD1. J lost 4 bases, V lost 6 bases, and 10 bases had no gene match. This CDR3 spans 15 amino acids. Germline CDR1 reads PRHDT; CDR2 reads FYEKMQ (reference sequence). The CDR3 DNA sequence: TGTGCCAGCAGGCCTCAGGGACAGGCCCTCTATGGCTACACCTTC. It translates to CASRPQGQALYGYTF.

V and J are TRBV15 and TRBJ2-7; weak D call: TRBD1 (5 bases). The germline gives CDR1 LNHNV, CDR2 YYDKDF (reference sequence). V was clipped by 0 bases and J by 5 bases, with 5 bases between them. The CDR3 contains 12 residues. The CDR3 loop is CATSRDRDEQYF. Written as DNA, the CDR3 is TGTGCCACCAGCAGAGACAGGGACGAGCAGTACTTC. Supplemented by reference TRBV15 and TRBJ2-7, the full variable domain reads DAMVIQNPRYQVTQFGKPVTLSCSQTLNHNVMYWYQQKSSQAPKLLFHYYDKDFNNEADTPDNFQSRRPNTSFCFLDIRSPGLGDTAMYLCATSRDRDEQYFGPGTRLTVT.

The chain links TRBV19 to TRBJ2-2, with D possibly being TRBD1 (6 bases). The CDR3 runs 14 residues. The V and J ends lost 5 bases and 2 bases respectively, with 9 bases between them. CDR1 is LNHDA and CDR2 is SQIVND in the germline V gene (reference sequence). The CDR3 sequence: CASSPQGNTGELFF. CDR3 nucleotides: TGTGCCAGTAGTCCACAGGGTAACACCGGGGAGCTGTTTTTT.

CDR3 region: CASSPRDRVSYEQYF. CDR3 in DNA: TGTGCCAGCAGCCCCCGGGACAGGGTTTCCTACGAGCAGTACTTC. The V gene is TRBV14, the J gene TRBJ2-7; 9 positions match TRBD1. The CDR3 runs to 15 residues. V shed 4 bases and J 1 base; nucleotides not matched to a gene: 5. CDR1 and CDR2 from the germline V gene are SGHDN and FVKESK.